This T cell receptor (beta chain) was captured by sequencing in a study of T-cell memory formation after mild COVID-19. Study as a whole: TCR clusters were mostly confined to one donor each.

Each CDR3 protein is one row after TCRdb ran MiXCR on the 5' RACE reads. Here the sample spans approximately 490,000 distinct CDR3 sequences, around 21% being singletons. Germline V gene sequence: CDR1 MNHEY, CDR2 SVGAGI. V lost 2 bases to trimming and J lost 9 bases, with 8 bases between them. CDR3 size: 12 residues. The V gene is TRBV6-5, the J gene TRBJ2-1; D gene uncertain. This receptor was identified in an adult woman who had mild COVID-19 (a few samples of this study predate the infection). Cell type and time point are not known. The sequencing sample was made of PBMCs or a T cell subset sorted from them (not recorded which). CDR3 region: CASSYGVSEQFF. CDR3 coding DNA: TGTGCCAGCAGTTACGGAGTTTCTGAGCAGTTCTTC.